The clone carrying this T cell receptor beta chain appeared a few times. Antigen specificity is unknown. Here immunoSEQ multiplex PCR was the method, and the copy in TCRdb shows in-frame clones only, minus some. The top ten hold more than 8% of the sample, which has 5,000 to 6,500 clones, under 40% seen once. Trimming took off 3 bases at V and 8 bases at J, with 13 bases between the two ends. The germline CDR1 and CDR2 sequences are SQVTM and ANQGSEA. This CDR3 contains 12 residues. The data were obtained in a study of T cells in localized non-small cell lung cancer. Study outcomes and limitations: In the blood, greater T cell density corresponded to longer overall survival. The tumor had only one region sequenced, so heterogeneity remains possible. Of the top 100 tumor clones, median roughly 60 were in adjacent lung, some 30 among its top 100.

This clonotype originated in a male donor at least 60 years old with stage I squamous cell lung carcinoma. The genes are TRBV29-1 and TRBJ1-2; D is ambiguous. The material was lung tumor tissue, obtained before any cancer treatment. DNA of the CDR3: TGCAGCGTTGAGGAAGGATCGGGGGGCTACACCTTC. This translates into CSVEEGSGGYTF.